This T cell receptor beta chain was found in a study of molecular identifiers for immune sequencing clone quantification listed by TCRdb under 2018. Describing the broader study: For a replicate experiment, the RNA from either approximately 20,000 or 100,000 naive CD8 T cells was divided into five aliquots, and four of those aliquots went on to sequencing. CD8 T cells were used in a methods study to benchmark molecular-identifier clustering-based TCR repertoire sequencing (MIDCIRS) and TCR RNA copy counting. Broad study findings and their caveats: Modeling indicated around 3.2 TCR RNA copies recovered per cell, compared with about 9.4 by digital PCR, which implies a capture efficiency of around 30%. In CMV-specific effector cells, over 99% of molecules were held by clones above 20 RNA copies, whereas under 1% of molecules were held by such clones in naive cells. When barcode sub-clustering was left out, chimeric consensus sequences inflated TCR diversity, with chimeras reaching as high as 47%. The sizes of highly expanded clones could end up underestimated when identical TCR molecules share a barcode. Spiked-in Jurkat TCR RNA equivalent to a single cell was reported to be detectable even among 980,000 or so naive CD8 T cells. Naive libraries contained spiked-in Jurkat TCR RNA (approximately ten copies' worth), which is not part of the donor repertoire.

Library preparation was by PCR. The listed sequencing device is NextSeq 500. Bulk TCR libraries were generated as previously described, with the TCR primers listed in Table S5 used. The Qiagen AllPrep DNA/RNA kit was used to purify total RNA. Before any analysis, reads coming from multiple sequencing runs of the same library were combined into one pool. The original methods were these. Only reads with exact TCR constant sequence were kept, trimmed to 150 nt, and grouped by their 12-nt molecular barcodes. Within each barcode group, reads were sub-clustered at a 15% Levenshtein threshold, and quality-weighted consensus sequences were built per RNA molecule. Non-functional sequences were filtered out, along with any lower-count sequence sitting one edit away from another sequence. Based on a fit of two negative binomial distributions, barcode sub-clusters having less than 20% of the maximum read count were discarded. TCRdb reprocessing: public reads trimmed at Q25 with fastp, clones called with MiXCR, in-frame beta chains kept. All rows with the same CDR3 protein become a single entry with the most common DNA and genes. TCRdb's processing, not the authors' own work, is the source of the V and J calls. For this sample the table gives some 320,000 distinct CDR3 sequences, of which under 25% were detected only once. About 0.71% of the sample is in the top ten clones.

Reading from cysteine to phenylalanine, the CDR3 counts 14 amino acids. Only CDR3 DNA remains: 42 bases, in frame from the first base. The germline V gene (reference sequence) supplies CDR1 SEHNR and CDR2 FQNEAQ. At the junction V is shortened by 8 bases and J by 2 bases, with 14 bases in between. This clonotype was counted ten times or more. The antigen it binds to is not known. The record has no base qualities; no much larger clone is one base away. Libraries of naive CD8 T cells were generated from about 20,000 to 1,000,000 sorted cells, with 10%, 30% or 50% of the purified RNA used. Naive CD8 T cells were FACS-sorted as CD8+CD4-CCR7+CD45RA+ on a BD FACSAria II into RLT Plus buffer. More than 8 TCR copies' worth of Jurkat RNA were spiked into about 20,000-1,000,000 naive CD8 T cell samples to test detection sensitivity. CD8 T cells were enriched using RosetteSep CD8+ T Cell Enrichment Cocktail and Ficoll-Paque, and the enriched cells then underwent ACK red cell lysis.

Sequenced sample: naive CD8+ T cells from blood, with Jurkat cell RNA spiked in. The label giving this sample's cell subset or site can be read as: FACS-sorted CD8+CD4-CCR7+CD45RA+ naive T cells. Here the chain combines TRBV7-9 and TRBJ2-3; the D gene assignment is ambiguous. This TCR was recovered from a human donor in good health. Some libraries in this study had Jurkat cell RNA spiked in. The DNA reads TGTGCCAGCGCAAAGGACGCATTCACAGATACGCAGTATTTT. Translated, this is CASAKDAFTDTQYF.